This TCR beta chain was identified during a study of identical twins. From germline, CDR1 is MRHNA and CDR2 SNTAGT. This CDR3 comprises 14 residues. V was pared by 10 bases and J by 9 bases, with 15 bases of the junction left unmatched. In the case of this clonotype: What it binds is unknown.

Findings and caveats of the study: Twins shared beta out-of-frame sequences in excess, but this excess was weaker. Models underestimated TCR alpha sharing (out-of-frame) in monozygotic twins.

A universal primer site was incorporated via template switching, and the cDNA contained unique molecular identifiers. TCRdb ran MiXCR on the 5' RACE reads and lists one entry per CDR3 protein. This sample yields fewer than 500,000 distinct CDR3 sequences, of which around 15% are seen a single time; approximately 0.98% belongs to the top ten. These data were likewise used in another study, on yellow fever vaccine responses in identical twins.

The chain couples TRBV6-4 to TRBJ2-1; 7 nucleotides match TRBD1. What was sequenced was CD4+ T cells sorted from blood. This sequence was found in a woman in her late teens or twenties in good health. The CDR3 DNA follows: TGTGCCACCTCCCCCGGGACAGTGTGGAGTGAGCAGTTCTTC. Protein product: CATSPGTVWSEQFF.